This T cell receptor beta chain came from a study of blood T cell repertoires in COVID-19. Original analysis: Estimation of nucleated cell counts was performed using reference gene primer amplification. Data came from immunoSEQ multiplex PCR; TCRdb stores just in-frame clones and leaves some out. From that table come the V and J calls and clone size; the DNA was used to work out D and trimming. In the table there are some 300,000 clones, about nine tenths of which are singletons. Those enrolled, adults aged roughly 18 to 90 years, came from roughly 23 US areas. Exposed enrollees had met someone with a PCR-confirmed or clinician-diagnosed COVID-19 case at some point within the 2 weeks before study entry. Material for sequencing was PBMCs or T cells enriched from blood (not recorded which). This TCR came from a woman in her forties or fifties who had been exposed to COVID-19.

CDR3 coding DNA: TGTGCCACTCAACCGGGACTGCGTGGCACCGGGGAGCTGTTTTTT. It yields the protein CATQPGLRGTGELFF. The genes are TRBV24-1 and TRBJ2-2; maybe TRBD2 (6 bases). The CDR3 length is 15 residues. Per germline, CDR1 KGHDR and CDR2 SFDVKD. V was cut by 10 bases and J by 4 bases, with 18 bases left in between.